The source of this TCR beta chain is a study of identical twins. This clonotype came up once. The antigen is undetermined. A junction boundary mismatches the germline segment, possibly from a read error. In TCRdb, the 5' RACE reads were re-called with MiXCR into one record per CDR3 protein. The sample records some 1,600,000 distinct CDR3 sequences, about 30% being singletons. The study, taken as a whole, reports: Zero-insertion results could be subject to partial confounding by invariant MAIT and iNKT cells. High-abundance cord blood beta clonotypes had fewer insertions; memory repertoires showed none.

This clonotype originated in a newborn girl in good health. Input material: cord blood.

Written as DNA, the CDR3 is TGTGCCAGCAGCCCACTTAGCGGGAGCCCCCACAATGGGCAGTTCTTC. This codes for CASSPLSGSPHNGQFF. The genes are TRBV25-1 and TRBJ2-1; 9 positions agree with TRBD2. From germline, CDR1 is MGHDK and CDR2 SYGVNS. CDR3 length equals 16 residues.